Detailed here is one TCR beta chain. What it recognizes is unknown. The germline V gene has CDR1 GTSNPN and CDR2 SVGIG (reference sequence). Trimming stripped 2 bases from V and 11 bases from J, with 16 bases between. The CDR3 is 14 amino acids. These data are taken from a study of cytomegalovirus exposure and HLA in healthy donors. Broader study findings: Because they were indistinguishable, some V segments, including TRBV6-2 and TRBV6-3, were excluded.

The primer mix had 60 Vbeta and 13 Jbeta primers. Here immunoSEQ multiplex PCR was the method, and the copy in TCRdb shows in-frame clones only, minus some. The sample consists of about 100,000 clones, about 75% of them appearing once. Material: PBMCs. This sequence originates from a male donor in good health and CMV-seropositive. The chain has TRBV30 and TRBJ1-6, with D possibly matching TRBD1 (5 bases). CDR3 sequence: CAWSPGGGGPPLHF. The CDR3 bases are TGTGCCTGGAGTCCGGGGGGGGGAGGGCCACCCCTCCACTTT. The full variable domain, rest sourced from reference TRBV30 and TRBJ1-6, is SQTIHQWPATLVQPVGSPLSLECTVEGTSNPNLYWYRQAAGRGLQLLFYSVGIGQISSEVPQNLSASRPQDRQFILSSKKLLLSDSGFYLCAWSPGGGGPPLHFGNGTRLTVT.